This T cell receptor (beta chain) was captured by sequencing in a study of technical replicates of blood from a handful of donors (dated by TCRdb to about 2017). Based on the germline V gene, the CDR1 and CDR2 sequences are LGHNA and YSLEER. V loses 1 base of germline sequence and J loses 1 base, and the interval between the two ends is 15 bases. The CDR3 has 17 amino acids, counting the end cysteine and phenylalanine. Of all the DNA, just the CDR3 is kept, 51 bases in frame from base 1. The library was made by the immunoSEQ multiplex PCR assay. In TCRdb, the immuneACCESS table is reduced to in-frame sequences with V and J assigned. These tables do not hold every clone; where another copy was compared, an unresolved V gene accounts for under half, and the others remain unexplained. The sample records about 64,000 clones, roughly 90% of which are singletons. The biggest ten clones account for approximately 5% of the sample.

With regard to this clone: This clone's antigen is unknown. The input lacks base qualities; no much larger clone sits a single base away.

The clonotype comes from a human donor in good health. Some clones in this sample may be carry-over from other donors' samples. The sequencing input was PBMCs. Here the chain combines TRBV4-3 and TRBJ2-3; TRBD1 is a weak D gene call, 6 bases matching. The CDR3 here reads CASSQAQGGDRTDTQYF. In nucleotides, the sequence is TGCGCCAGCAGCCAAGCACAGGGTGGGGACCGCACAGATACGCAGTATTTT.